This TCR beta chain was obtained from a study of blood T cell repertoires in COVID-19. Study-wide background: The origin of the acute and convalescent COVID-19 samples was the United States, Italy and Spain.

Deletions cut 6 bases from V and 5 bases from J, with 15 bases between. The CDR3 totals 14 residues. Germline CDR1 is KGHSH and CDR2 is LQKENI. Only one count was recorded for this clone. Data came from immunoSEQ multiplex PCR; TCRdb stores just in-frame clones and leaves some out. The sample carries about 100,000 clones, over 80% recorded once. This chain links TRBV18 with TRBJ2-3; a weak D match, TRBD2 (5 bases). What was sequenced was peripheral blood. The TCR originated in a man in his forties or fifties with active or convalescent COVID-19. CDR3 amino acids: CASSAALGLDTQYF. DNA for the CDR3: TGTGCCAGCTCGGCTGCTTTAGGACTAGATACGCAGTATTTT.